This T cell receptor (beta chain) appears in the sequencing data of a study of T cell changes during pregnancy in multiple sclerosis. The CDR3 is made up of 16 amino acids. CDR1 SNHLY and CDR2 FYNNEI come from the germline V gene. The V end lost 3 bases, the J end lost 4 bases, and 18 bases lay between the germline ends. Only in-frame clones appear in the TCRdb table, and some are missing; sequencing was by immunoSEQ multiplex PCR. The table shows some 34,000 clones, with 80% to 95% occurring only once. The clonotype was recovered from a female donor in good health, enrolled as a control in a pregnancy study. The starting material was CD4+ T cells from peripheral blood mononuclear cells, obtained in the third trimester of pregnancy. The genes are TRBV2 and TRBJ1-1; perhaps TRBD1 as D (6 bases). The CDR3 sequence: CASSDSRWQGITEAFF. The DNA of the CDR3 is TGTGCCAGCAGTGATTCACGTTGGCAGGGGATCACTGAAGCTTTCTTT. The full variable domain, in which reference TRBV2 and TRBJ1-1 provide the parts outside the CDR3, is EPEVTQTPSHQVTQMGQEVILRCVPISNHLYFYWYRQILGQKVEFLVSFYNNEISEKSEIFDDQFSVERPDGSNFTLKIRSTKLEDSAMYFCASSDSRWQGITEAFFGQGTRLTVV.